This T cell receptor (beta chain) was observed in a study of cytomegalovirus exposure and HLA in healthy donors. Findings and limits, study-wide: When analyzed later, the rates of TCR association showed variation by HLA locus, with DRB1 the most and HLA-C the fewest. Productive rates of about 87% or about 30% were seen for most TCR beta V segments in an earlier analysis.

Use of 60 Vbeta and 13 Jbeta primers characterized the PCR. Sequenced by immunoSEQ multiplex PCR; TCRdb stores in-frame clones only, minus some. The table has tens of thousands of clones, approximately 67% seen once. About this clone: Its antigen is still unknown.

J gave up 1 base and V 7 bases, and 9 bases lay outside the gene matches. The germline gives CDR1 MNHEY, CDR2 SVGAGI. The CDR3 is 15 amino acids. The origin of this receptor is a woman in her thirties in good health and CMV-seronegative. The chain carries TRBV6-5 and TRBJ2-5; TRBD1 matches at 7 bases. The sequencing input was PBMCs. The CDR3 DNA sequence: TGTGCCAGCACTCGAAGGGGACAGATCCAAGAGACCCAGTACTTC. It translates to CASTRRGQIQETQYF.